The 9 T cell receptor beta chains in this list originate from one sample, sequenced in a study of neoadjuvant nivolumab and ipilimumab in lung cancer. Clones were read by immunoSEQ multiplex PCR, and TCRdb kept only the in-frame ones, dropping some. The data contain tens of thousands of clones, 89% of them singletons. Material: peripheral blood, obtained before neoadjuvant nivolumab, alone or with ipilimumab. Receptors were obtained from an adult with non-small cell lung cancer.

The CDR3 is CASRGGETQYF. The CDR3 DNA reads TGTGCCAGCAGGGGGGGCGAGACCCAGTACTTC. The genes are TRBV27 and TRBJ2-5; either TRBD1 or TRBD2 may fit D (6 bases each). Trimming took off 6 bases at V and 5 bases at J, with 7 bases between the two ends. This CDR3 is built from 11 residues. The germline V gene has CDR1 MNHEY and CDR2 SMNVEV (reference sequence).

V is TRBV9 and J is TRBJ2-3; no definite D call. The CDR3 has 14 amino acids. Germline V CDR1 and CDR2: SGDLS, YYNGEE. The V end lost 4 bases, the J end lost 0 bases, and 9 bases lay between the germline ends. The CDR3 DNA reads as TGTGCCAGCAGCATAGGGCGTAGCACAGATACGCAGTATTTT. Translating gives CASSIGRSTDTQYF.

The rearrangement links TRBV29-1 to TRBJ2-2, with 8 bases identical to TRBD1. This CDR3 comprises 15 residues. Germline assignment: CDR1 SQVTM and CDR2 ANQGSEA. Trimming at V came to 4 bases and at J to 7 bases, leaving 11 bases not matched to a gene. The DNA of the CDR3 is TGCAGCGTTGCTGGGAAACAGGGGGGTAGCGGGGAGCTGTTTTTT. Translating gives CSVAGKQGGSGELFF.

Turning to this clone: The junction does not match germline at one end; this may be a read error. V gene TRBV27 combines with J gene TRBJ1-1, with TRBD1 as a possible D gene (6 bases). CDR1 and CDR2 from the germline V gene are MNHEY and SMNVEV (reference sequence). This CDR3 comprises 15 residues. For the CDR3, the DNA is TGTGCCAGCAGGTCAACAGGGAACCGGAACGCTGAAGCTTTCTTT. Translated, it gives CASRSTGNRNAEAFF.

The chain uses TRBV4-1 and TRBJ2-7, with D perhaps TRBD2 (6 bases). The CDR3 has 16 residues. CDR1 MGHRA and CDR2 YSYEKL come from the germline V gene. V was clipped by 5 bases and J by 6 bases, with 23 bases between them. The CDR3 DNA reads TGCGCCAGCAGCAAAACCCCCGTGCGGGACCGGGGCGAGCAGTACTTC. It codes for CASSKTPVRDRGEQYF.

The chain couples TRBV7-3 to TRBJ2-7; 13 nucleotides agree with TRBD2. The CDR3 loop spans 15 amino acids. The V gene's germline CDR1 is SGHTA and CDR2 FQGTGA. J lost 5 bases, V lost 1 base, and 2 bases had no gene match. The CDR3 DNA follows: TGTGCCAGCAGCTTAATAACTAGCGGGAGGGACGAGCAGTACTTC. This codes for CASSLITSGRDEQYF.

The V gene is TRBV6-4, the J gene TRBJ2-3; D unresolved. Germline values: CDR1 MRHNA, CDR2 SNTAGT. V was shortened by 0 bases and J by 0 bases, with 7 bases between the two germline ends. The CDR3 spans 15 residues. The CDR3 protein is CASSDSATSTDTQYF. CDR3 nucleotides: TGTGCCAGCAGTGACTCGGCTACTAGCACAGATACGCAGTATTTT.

The chain has TRBV7-2 and TRBJ2-5; D call uncertain. Looked up from germline, CDR1 is SGHTA and CDR2 is FQGNSA. Trimming took off 4 bases at V and 3 bases at J, with 12 bases between the two ends. The CDR3 consists of 14 residues. CDR3 in DNA: TGTGCCAGCAGCTCTGGCCTACCCAAAGAGACCCAGTACTTC. It yields the protein CASSSGLPKETQYF.

The chain recombines TRBV5-4 with TRBJ2-6; D ambiguous. Per the germline V gene, CDR1 is SGHNT and CDR2 is YYREEE (reference sequence). The germline V and J ends were trimmed by 4 bases and 2 bases, with 19 bases remaining between them. This CDR3 region has 18 residues. The CDR3 DNA follows: TGTGCCAGCAGCCAAAACAATGTTGATGTACCTGGGGCCAACGTCCTGACTTTC. Translation gives CASSQNNVDVPGANVLTF.